This T cell receptor beta chain is from a study of tumor-infiltrating lymphocytes in oesophageal squamous cell carcinoma. This CDR3 spans 17 amino acids. Trimming pared 4 bases from V and 2 bases from J, leaving 22 bases between. Germline lookup yields CDR1 SGHDT and CDR2 YYEEEE. This clonotype showed up many times. MiXCR, applied by TCRdb to the PCR reads, yields one record per CDR3 protein. The table lists over 20,000 distinct CDR3 sequences, approximately 34% of them singletons, with approximately 19% in the top ten. The TCR was taken from a female donor with esophageal squamous cell carcinoma. The gene calls are TRBV5-6 and TRBJ2-7; TRBD1 is a possible D gene (5 bases). The sample consisted of esophageal tumor tissue. DNA for the CDR3: TGTGCCAGCAGCCCGGAACCCCAGGGTGTCTTACCCTACGAGCAGTACTTC. Protein product: CASSPEPQGVLPYEQYF.